This passage covers 22 T cell receptor beta chains from one sample sequenced in a study of a mutant IDH1 vaccine in newly diagnosed glioma. Assay used: immunoSEQ multiplex PCR; TCRdb lists only in-frame clones, some missing. Among 90,000 to 95,000 clones, about four fifths were seen once, and the ten largest hold 6% to 9.5%. Time point specified: baseline, week 1 (first vaccination visit). As to treatment: pre-vaccination baseline after standard-of-care therapy. Sequenced material: PBMCs, taken from a glioma patient treated with radiotherapy, temozolomide or both. The receptors were sampled from a woman aged 45 to 65 with glioma.

The chain couples TRBV19 to TRBJ1-1, with D hard to call. The CDR3 length is 15 residues. Germline V gene data show CDR1 as LNHDA and CDR2 as SQIVND (reference sequence). Deletions cut 5 bases from V and 4 bases from J, with 17 bases between. Here the CDR3 reads CASSPGILKGTEAFF. CDR3 nucleotides: TGTGCCAGTAGTCCCGGTATTCTAAAGGGCACTGAAGCTTTCTTT.

The V and J genes are TRBV28 and TRBJ1-5; the D gene is possibly TRBD1 (6 bases). CDR3 length equals 11 residues. Germline CDR1 reads MDHEN; CDR2 reads SYDVKM. Trimming removed 10 bases from V and 7 bases from J, with 11 bases in between. The CDR3: CATSRGQPQHF. The CDR3, as DNA: TGTGCCACCTCCAGGGGACAGCCCCAGCATTTT.

V and J are TRBV6-1 and TRBJ1-2; D is unclear. V shed 10 bases and J shed 3 bases, with 15 bases lying between them. Germline assignment: CDR1 MNHNS and CDR2 SASEGT. The CDR3 is made up of 13 amino acids. The CDR3 coding sequence is TGTGCCACCCTGAGGGAATATGACTATGGCTACACCTTC. This translates into CATLREYDYGYTF.

The J gene is TRBJ2-7, the V gene TRBV5-1; TRBD2 might be the D (7 bases). Looked up from germline, CDR1 is SGHRS and CDR2 is YFSETQ. The V end lost 4 bases, the J end lost 5 bases, and 19 bases lay between the germline ends. The CDR3 contains 15 residues. In nucleotides, the CDR3 is TGCGCCAGCAGCAGGGGGGGCCAGGGCGGGGACGAGCAGTACTTC. It encodes CASSRGGQGGDEQYF. Supplemented by reference TRBV5-1 and TRBJ2-7, the full variable domain reads KAGVTQTPRYLIKTRGQQVTLSCSPISGHRSVSWYQQTPGQGLQFLFEYFSETQRNKGNFPGRFSGRQFSNSRSEMNVSTLELGDSALYLCASSRGGQGGDEQYFGPGTRLTVT.

The chain is built from TRBV19 and TRBJ1-1, with 12 bases aligning to TRBD1. Germline lookup yields CDR1 LNHDA and CDR2 SQIVND (reference sequence). Trimming removed 3 bases from V and 4 bases from J; junction bases left unmatched: 15. This CDR3 contains 19 residues. In DNA form, the CDR3 reads TGTGCCAGTAGTATCCCGCCATTCCGGGACAGGGGGCTGGGCACTGAAGCTTTCTTT. It yields the protein CASSIPPFRDRGLGTEAFF.

The sample holds a few counts of this clone. The V and J genes are TRBV4-1 and TRBJ2-3; 12 bases match TRBD2. Germline lookup yields CDR1 MGHRA and CDR2 YSYEKL. V trimming: 3 bases; J trimming: 7 bases; junction bases outside the gene matches: 8. The CDR3 is made up of 16 amino acids. CDR3 loop: CASSQGLAGGTYTQYF. The CDR3 region has the DNA TGCGCCAGCAGCCAGGGCCTAGCGGGGGGGACTTATACGCAGTATTTT.

In nucleotides, the CDR3 is TGTGCCAGTAGGGTTCTAGACACCGGGGAGCTGTTTTTT. Protein product: CASRVLDTGELFF. J is TRBJ2-2 and V is TRBV19; no clear D gene. Germline CDR1 is LNHDA and CDR2 is SQIVND (reference sequence). Trimming shortened V by 6 bases and J by 3 bases, and 8 bases separated the two germline ends. The CDR3 runs to 13 residues.

The rearrangement links TRBV9 to TRBJ2-6; possibly TRBD1 for D (6 bases). V lost 2 bases to trimming and J lost 2 bases, with 23 bases between them. CDR1 and CDR2 (germline): SGDLS, YYNGEE. CDR3 length equals 20 residues. The chain's CDR3 is CASSVPRTEVGLAGANVLTF. CDR3 DNA: TGTGCCAGCAGCGTTCCCCGGACAGAAGTTGGCCTTGCTGGGGCCAACGTCCTGACTTTC. The whole variable domain, remainder taken from reference TRBV9 and TRBJ2-6, is DSGVTQTPKHLITATGQRVTLRCSPRSGDLSVYWYQQSLDQGLQFLIQYYNGEERAKGNILERFSAQQFPDLHSELNLSSLELGDSALYFCASSVPRTEVGLAGANVLTFGAGSRLTVL.

The chain combines TRBV28 with TRBJ2-6; 7 bases fit TRBD1. This CDR3 comprises 17 residues. The germline CDR1 and CDR2 sequences are MDHEN and SYDVKM. The V gene end was trimmed by 2 bases and the J gene end by 0 bases; junction bases not matched to a gene: 4. CDR3 protein: CASSLPQGSSGANVLTF. As DNA, the CDR3 is TGTGCCAGCAGTTTACCACAGGGGAGCTCTGGGGCCAACGTCCTGACTTTC.

The chain employs TRBV5-6 and TRBJ2-2, with 13 bases identical to TRBD2. Germline V gene sequence: CDR1 SGHDT, CDR2 YYEEEE. This CDR3 comprises 17 residues. V lost 4 bases and J lost 7; bases outside the gene matches: 10. CDR3 in DNA: TGTGCCAGCAGCAACCTACTAGCGGGGGGGCCGAACGGGGAGCTGTTTTTT. This gives the protein CASSNLLAGGPNGELFF.

This rearrangement joins TRBV2 to TRBJ1-1; TRBD1 might be the D (6 bases). CDR3 length: 14 amino acids. V was shortened by 8 bases and J by 5 bases, with 18 bases between the two germline ends. Germline V gene lookup returns CDR1 SNHLY and CDR2 FYNNEI. The CDR3 DNA reads as TGTGCCAGCGCCATAGAACAGGGTCGGACTGAAGCTTTCTTT. It encodes CASAIEQGRTEAFF.

This sequence joins TRBV27 and TRBJ1-4; D call uncertain. Germline loops: CDR1 MNHEY, CDR2 SMNVEV (reference sequence). The CDR3 totals 18 residues. V lost 2 bases to trimming and J lost 7 bases, with 23 bases between them. The chain's CDR3 is CASSLDRSGGRSSEKLFF. In nucleotides, the CDR3 is TGTGCCAGCAGTTTAGATCGGAGTGGAGGGAGGTCGAGTGAAAAACTGTTTTTT.

The gene calls are TRBV7-9 and TRBJ1-1; 8 bases match TRBD1. The germline gives CDR1 SEHNR, CDR2 FQNEAQ (reference sequence). CDR3 length equals 15 residues. V dropped 5 bases and J dropped 5; count of bases not matched to a gene: 10. CDR3: CASSLLGQGGTEAFF. CDR3 in DNA: TGTGCCAGCAGCCTCCTAGGACAGGGAGGGACTGAAGCTTTCTTT.

J is TRBJ1-3 and V is TRBV25-1; no clear D gene. The CDR3 has 15 amino acids. V was pared by 3 bases and J by 0 bases, with 9 bases between. The germline V gene has CDR1 MGHDK and CDR2 SYGVNS. The CDR3: CASSDVQSSGNTIYF. As DNA, the CDR3 is TGTGCCAGCAGTGACGTACAGAGCTCTGGAAACACCATATATTTT.

This chain links TRBV6-5 with TRBJ2-7; 7 bases fit TRBD1. V lost 0 bases and J lost 6; bases outside the gene matches: 8. The germline gives CDR1 MNHEY, CDR2 SVGAGI. The CDR3 is 15 amino acids. Here the CDR3 reads CASSYSGQAKSEQYF. As DNA, the CDR3 is TGTGCCAGCAGTTACTCAGGACAGGCAAAGAGCGAGCAGTACTTC.

The chain carries TRBV5-6 and TRBJ1-2, with 12 bases fitting TRBD1. CDR1 is SGHDT, CDR2 YYEEEE, per germline. The CDR3 is 15 amino acids. The J segment lost 3 bases and the V segment lost 4 bases, leaving 4 bases of the junction unmatched. CDR3 nucleotide sequence: TGTGCCAGCAGCCTAGGGACAGGGGGCCACTATGGCTACACCTTC. It specifies CASSLGTGGHYGYTF. The full variable domain, rest sourced from reference TRBV5-6 and TRBJ1-2, is DAGVTQSPTHLIKTRGQQVTLRCSPKSGHDTVSWYQQALGQGPQFIFQYYEEEERQRGNFPDRFSGHQFPNYSSELNVNALLLGDSALYLCASSLGTGGHYGYTFGSGTRLTVV.

The chain carries TRBV7-6 and TRBJ2-3, with D tentatively TRBD1 (5 bases). The CDR3 covers 16 residues. The germline V and J ends were trimmed by 0 bases and 1 base, with 11 bases remaining between them. Germline CDR1 SGHVS, CDR2 FNYEAQ. CDR3 loop: CASSLAPSGRTDTQYF. In DNA, the CDR3 is TGTGCCAGCAGCTTAGCGCCCTCAGGGCGCACAGATACGCAGTATTTT. Using reference TRBV7-6 and TRBJ2-3 for the parts outside the CDR3, the full variable domain is GAGVSQSPRYKVTKRGQDVALRCDPISGHVSLYWYRQALGQGPEFLTYFNYEAQQDKSGLPNDRFSAERPEGSISTLTIQRTEQRDSAMYRCASSLAPSGRTDTQYFGPGTRLTVL.

CDR3 protein: CASDTFNLIQPFYGYTF. The CDR3 DNA reads as TGTGCCAGCGATACGTTTAACCTCATCCAACCCTTCTATGGCTACACCTTC. J is TRBJ1-2 and V is TRBV2; no reliable D call. From germline, CDR1 is SNHLY and CDR2 FYNNEI. Trimming took 8 bases from V and 4 from J, leaving 26 bases between them. The CDR3 is 17 residues long.

The chain combines TRBV2 with TRBJ2-3; D perhaps matches TRBD2 (7 bases). The V and J ends lost 3 bases and 3 bases respectively, with 10 bases between them. Germline V gene sequence: CDR1 SNHLY, CDR2 FYNNEI. The CDR3 length is 14 residues. DNA for the CDR3: TGTGCCAGCAGTGATGGGGGGGCAACAGATACGCAGTATTTT. Its protein product is CASSDGGATDTQYF.

This clone turned up a few times. V usage is TRBV4-2 and J usage is TRBJ2-1, with D possibly being TRBD1 or TRBD2 (5 bases each). Trimming cost V 6 bases and J 9 bases, with 12 bases left between them. The CDR3 sequence is 12 residues long. Per germline, CDR1 LGHNA and CDR2 YNFKEQ. The CDR3, as DNA: TGTGCCAGCAGACTCACGGGGCTTGAGCAGTTCTTC. This translates into CASRLTGLEQFF.

This clone was picked up a small number of times. The rearrangement links TRBV7-8 to TRBJ2-7; 8 nucleotides agree with TRBD1. The germline gives CDR1 SGHVS, CDR2 FQNEAQ. The CDR3 is 15 residues long. The junction had 6 bases not matched to a gene; V was cut back by 5 bases and J by 0 bases. The CDR3 spells CASSKGQESSYEQYF. The CDR3, as DNA: TGTGCCAGCAGCAAGGGACAGGAGTCCTCCTACGAGCAGTACTTC.

In this sample, this clone turned up once. This chain uses TRBV10-3 with TRBJ2-1; 10 bases line up with TRBD2. CDR1 ENHRY and CDR2 SYGVKD come from the germline V gene. This CDR3 region has 17 residues. V shed 9 bases, J shed 0 bases, and the junction held 11 bases outside the gene matches. CDR3 sequence reads: CAISGTSGAISYNEQFF. The CDR3 DNA reads as TGTGCCATATCAGGTACTAGCGGGGCTATCTCCTACAATGAGCAGTTCTTC.